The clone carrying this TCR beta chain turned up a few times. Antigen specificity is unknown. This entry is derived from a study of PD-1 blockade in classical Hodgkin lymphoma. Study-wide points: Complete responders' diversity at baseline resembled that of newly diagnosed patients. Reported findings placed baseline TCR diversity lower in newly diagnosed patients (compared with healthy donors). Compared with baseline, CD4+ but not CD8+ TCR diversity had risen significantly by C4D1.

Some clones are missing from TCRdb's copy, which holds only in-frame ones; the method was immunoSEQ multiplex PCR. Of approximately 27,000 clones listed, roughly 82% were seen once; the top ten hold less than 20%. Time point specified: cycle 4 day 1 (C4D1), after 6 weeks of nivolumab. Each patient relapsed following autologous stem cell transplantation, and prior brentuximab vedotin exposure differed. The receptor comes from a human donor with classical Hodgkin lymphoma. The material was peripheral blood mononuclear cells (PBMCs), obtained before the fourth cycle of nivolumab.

CDR3 DNA: TGTGCCAGCAGCGTAGCTGACAGGGGGGTAACTGAAGCTTTCTTT. It yields the protein CASSVADRGVTEAFF. The chain recombines TRBV9 with TRBJ1-1, with TRBD1 identical over 9 bases. The germline V gene has CDR1 SGDLS and CDR2 YYNGEE. Losses at the gene ends were 0 bases for V and 5 bases for J; bases not matched to a gene: 5. The CDR3 length is 15 residues. The whole variable domain, filled in from reference TRBV9 and TRBJ1-1, reads DSGVTQTPKHLITATGQRVTLRCSPRSGDLSVYWYQQSLDQGLQFLIQYYNGEERAKGNILERFSAQQFPDLHSELNLSSLELGDSALYFCASSVADRGVTEAFFGQGTRLTVV.